This T cell receptor beta chain was documented in a study of graft-versus-host responses after intestinal transplantation. Study-level points and caveats: The highest levels of circulating GvH clones went along with early declines in HvG clones after transplant. Recipient marrow contained GvH clones, some of which appeared first in ileum or blood.

This CDR3 spans 14 amino acids. In germline, CDR1 is SGHVS, CDR2 FQNEAQ. V was trimmed by 1 base and J by 2 bases, leaving 8 bases between them. The assay was immunoSEQ multiplex PCR, and TCRdb's table has in-frame clones only and misses some. The sample lists some 110,000 clones; roughly 92% were seen once. As to this clone: Its antigen remains unidentified.

The receptor was isolated from a human donor who was the organ donor for an intestinal transplant. The genes are TRBV7-8 and TRBJ2-5; D uncertain. The source material was unstimulated CD4+ T cells sorted from spleen or lymph node cells, sampled before transplant. CDR3 DNA: TGTGCCAGCAGCTTAGTTGAACTACAAGAGACCCAGTACTTC. It codes for CASSLVELQETQYF.